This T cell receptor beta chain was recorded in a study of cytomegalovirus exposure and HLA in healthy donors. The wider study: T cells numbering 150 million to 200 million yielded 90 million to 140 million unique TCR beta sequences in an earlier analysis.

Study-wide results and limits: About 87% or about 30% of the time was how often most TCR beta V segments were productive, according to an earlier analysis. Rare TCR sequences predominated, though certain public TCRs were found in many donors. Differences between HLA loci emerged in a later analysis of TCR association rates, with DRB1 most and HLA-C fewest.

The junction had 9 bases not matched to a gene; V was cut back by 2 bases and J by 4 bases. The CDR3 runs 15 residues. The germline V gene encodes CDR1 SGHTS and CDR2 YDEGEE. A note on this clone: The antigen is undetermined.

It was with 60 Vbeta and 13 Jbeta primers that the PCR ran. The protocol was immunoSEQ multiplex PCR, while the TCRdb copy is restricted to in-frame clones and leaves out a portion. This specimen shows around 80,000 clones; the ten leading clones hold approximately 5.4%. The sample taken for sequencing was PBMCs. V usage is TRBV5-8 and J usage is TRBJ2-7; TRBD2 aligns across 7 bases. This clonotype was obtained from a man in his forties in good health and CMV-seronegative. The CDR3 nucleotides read TGTGCCAGCAGCTTAGGGGCTAGCGGAATTTACGAGCAGTACTTC. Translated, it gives CASSLGASGIYEQYF.